The text below deals with one TCR beta chain. The sample belongs to a study of blood T cell repertoires in COVID-19. Study details: Donors in the United States, Italy and Spain gave samples during acute or convalescent COVID-19.

Only in-frame clones appear in the TCRdb table, and some are missing; sequencing was by immunoSEQ multiplex PCR. Of about 260,000 clones listed, approximately 86% are singletons. Germline CDR1 is ENHRY and CDR2 is SYGVKD. CDR3 length equals 12 residues. Trimming at V came to 6 bases and at J to 7 bases, leaving 4 bases not matched to a gene. The chain combines TRBV10-3 with TRBJ1-1; 8 nucleotides match TRBD1. The source is an older woman with COVID-19, enrolled during active disease. The sample comprised peripheral blood. The CDR3 sequence is CAISRDRYEAFF. The CDR3 DNA reads TGTGCCATCAGCCGGGACAGGTATGAAGCTTTCTTT.